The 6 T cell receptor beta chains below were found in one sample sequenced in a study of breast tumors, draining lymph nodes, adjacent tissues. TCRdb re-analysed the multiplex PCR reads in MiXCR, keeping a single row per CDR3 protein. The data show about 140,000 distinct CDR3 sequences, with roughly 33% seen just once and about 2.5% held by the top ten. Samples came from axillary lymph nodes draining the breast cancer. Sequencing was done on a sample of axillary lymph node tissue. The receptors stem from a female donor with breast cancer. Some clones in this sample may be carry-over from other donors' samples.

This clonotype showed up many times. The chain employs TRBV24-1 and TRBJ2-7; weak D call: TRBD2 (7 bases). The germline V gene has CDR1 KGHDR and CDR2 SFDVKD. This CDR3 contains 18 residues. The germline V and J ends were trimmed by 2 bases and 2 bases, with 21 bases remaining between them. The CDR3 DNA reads TGTGCCACCAGTGATTGGGCCGGGCCAGGGGCGGGGGCCTACGAGCAGTACGTC. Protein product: CATSDWAGPGAGAYEQYV.

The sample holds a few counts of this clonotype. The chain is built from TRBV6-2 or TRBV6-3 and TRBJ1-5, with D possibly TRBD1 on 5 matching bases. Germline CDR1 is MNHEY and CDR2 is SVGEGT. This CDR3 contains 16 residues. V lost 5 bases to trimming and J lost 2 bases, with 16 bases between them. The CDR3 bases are TGTGCCAGCAGTAATGAGCGGGGCGCGGGCAATCAGCCCCAGCATTTT. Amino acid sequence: CASSNERGAGNQPQHF.

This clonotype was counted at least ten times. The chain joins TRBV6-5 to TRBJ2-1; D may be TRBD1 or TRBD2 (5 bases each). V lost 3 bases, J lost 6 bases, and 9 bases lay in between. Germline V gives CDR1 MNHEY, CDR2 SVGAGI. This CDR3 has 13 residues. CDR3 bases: TGTGCCAGCAGTTATTCCGGGGCCAATGAGCAGTTCTTC. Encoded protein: CASSYSGANEQFF.

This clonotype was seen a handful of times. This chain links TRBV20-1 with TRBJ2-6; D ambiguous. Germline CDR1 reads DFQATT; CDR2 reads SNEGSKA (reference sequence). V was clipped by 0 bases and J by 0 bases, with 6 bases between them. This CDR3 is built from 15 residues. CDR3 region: CSARDSRSGANVLTF. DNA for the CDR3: TGCAGTGCTAGAGATAGCCGCTCTGGGGCCAACGTCCTGACTTTC.

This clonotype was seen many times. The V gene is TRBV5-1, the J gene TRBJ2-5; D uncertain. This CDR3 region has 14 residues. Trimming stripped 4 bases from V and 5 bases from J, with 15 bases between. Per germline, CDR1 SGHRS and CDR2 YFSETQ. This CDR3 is CASSEPAPLETQYF. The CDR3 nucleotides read TGCGCCAGCAGCGAGCCAGCCCCCCTGGAGACCCAGTACTTC. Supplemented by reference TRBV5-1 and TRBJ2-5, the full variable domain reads KAGVTQTPRYLIKTRGQQVTLSCSPISGHRSVSWYQQTPGQGLQFLFEYFSETQRNKGNFPGRFSGRQFSNSRSEMNVSTLELGDSALYLCASSEPAPLETQYFGPGTRLLVL.

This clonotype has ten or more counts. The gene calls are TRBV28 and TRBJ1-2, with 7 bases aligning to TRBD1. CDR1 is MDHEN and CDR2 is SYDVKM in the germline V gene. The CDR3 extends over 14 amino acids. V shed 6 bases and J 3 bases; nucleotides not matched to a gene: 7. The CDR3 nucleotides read TGTGCCAGCAGGGACTTAGACAGGGACTATGGCTACACCTTC. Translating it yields CASRDLDRDYGYTF.